This T cell receptor beta chain comes out of a study of T-cell reconstitution after alpha-beta-depleted transplantation in children. Study observations and caveats: The study reportedly traced alpha-beta T cells about two months after transplant to several hundred expanded graft clones. Newly produced T cells mostly provided counts and TCRbeta diversity after one year, as hyperexpanded clones declined. Elevated TCRbeta diversity at day 60 was traced, in some patients, to surviving recipient T cells and thymic progenitors.

To note about this clonotype: Its antigen is as yet unknown.

Molecular barcoding with unique molecular identifiers was used for the TCRbeta library. TCRdb re-called the PCR reads through MiXCR, storing one row per CDR3 protein. In the table there are fewer than 500,000 distinct CDR3 sequences, about 40% of which are singletons. This clonotype originated in a girl aged 2-9 years with aplastic anemia, due to receive a stem cell transplant. The specimen was PBMCs, collected before TCRalphabeta/CD19-depleted stem cell transplant.

CDR3 in DNA: TGTGCCAGCAGCCAGACTAGCGGGGGGGCAGATACGCAGTATTTT. It translates to CASSQTSGGADTQYF. The chain links TRBV7-2 to TRBJ2-3; TRBD2 agrees at 14 bases. The junction had 2 bases not matched to a gene; V was cut back by 5 bases and J by 4 bases. CDR1 is SGHTA and CDR2 is FQGNSA in the germline V gene. This CDR3 comprises 15 residues.